This TCR beta chain was found in a study of blood T cell repertoires in COVID-19. Overall study context: Italy, Spain and the United States were the sources of the convalescent and acute COVID-19 samples. The analysed material was cDNA or gDNA that came from T cells, B-cell-depleted T cells, or PBMCs.

Authors' analysis steps: Reference gene primer amplification gave estimated nucleated cell counts. Only in-frame clones appear in the TCRdb table, and some are missing; sequencing was by immunoSEQ multiplex PCR. The DNA gave D and trimming, while V, J and clone size come from that table. The table lists fewer than 150,000 clones, approximately 85% of them singletons. V lost 3 bases, J lost 1 base, and 11 bases lay in between. Germline V gene lookup returns CDR1 MRHNA and CDR2 SNTAGT. The CDR3 spans 15 residues. The V gene is TRBV6-4, the J gene TRBJ2-3; maybe TRBD1 (6 bases). Sequencing was done on a sample of peripheral blood. This sequence was found in a man aged 35 to 55 with acute or convalescent COVID-19. This CDR3 is CASSEQGDGTDTQYF. CDR3 coding DNA: TGTGCCAGCAGTGAACAGGGTGACGGCACAGATACGCAGTATTTT.